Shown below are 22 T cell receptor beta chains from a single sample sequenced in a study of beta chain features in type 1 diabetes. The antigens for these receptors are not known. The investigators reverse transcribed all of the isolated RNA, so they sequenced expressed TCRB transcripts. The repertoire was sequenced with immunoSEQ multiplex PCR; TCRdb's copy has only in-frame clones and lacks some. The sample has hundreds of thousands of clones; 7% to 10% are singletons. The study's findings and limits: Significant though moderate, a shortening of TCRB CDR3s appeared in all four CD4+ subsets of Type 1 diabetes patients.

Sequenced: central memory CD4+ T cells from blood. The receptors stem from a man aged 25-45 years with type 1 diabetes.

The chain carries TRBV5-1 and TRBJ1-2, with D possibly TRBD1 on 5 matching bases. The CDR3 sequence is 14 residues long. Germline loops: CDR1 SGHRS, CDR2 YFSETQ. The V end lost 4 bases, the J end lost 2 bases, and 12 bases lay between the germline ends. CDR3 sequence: CASSAGTDNYGYTF. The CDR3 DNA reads TGCGCCAGCAGCGCGGGGACCGACAACTATGGCTACACCTTC.

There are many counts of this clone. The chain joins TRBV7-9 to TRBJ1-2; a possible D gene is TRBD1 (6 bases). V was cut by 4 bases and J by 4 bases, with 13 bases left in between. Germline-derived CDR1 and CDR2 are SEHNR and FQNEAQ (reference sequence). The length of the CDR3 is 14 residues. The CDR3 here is CASSSDRKAYGYTF. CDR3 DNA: TGTGCCAGCAGCTCAGACAGGAAGGCCTATGGCTACACCTTC.

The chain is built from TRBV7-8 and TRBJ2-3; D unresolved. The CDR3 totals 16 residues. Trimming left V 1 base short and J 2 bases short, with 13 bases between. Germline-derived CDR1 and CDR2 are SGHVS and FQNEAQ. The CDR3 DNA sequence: TGTGCCAGCAGCTTAGGATCCAACCGAGTCACAGATACGCAGTATTTT. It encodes CASSLGSNRVTDTQYF.

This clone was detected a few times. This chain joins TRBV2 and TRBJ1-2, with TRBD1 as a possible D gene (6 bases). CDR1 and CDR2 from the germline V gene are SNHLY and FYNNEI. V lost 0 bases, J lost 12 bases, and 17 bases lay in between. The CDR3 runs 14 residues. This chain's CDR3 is CASSEALRRGAHTF. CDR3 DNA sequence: TGTGCCAGCAGTGAAGCGCTTCGGAGGGGGGCGCACACCTTC.

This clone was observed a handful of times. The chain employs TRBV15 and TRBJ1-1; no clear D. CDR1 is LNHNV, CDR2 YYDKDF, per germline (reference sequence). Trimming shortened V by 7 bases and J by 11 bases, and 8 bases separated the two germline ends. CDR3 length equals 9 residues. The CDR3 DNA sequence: TGTGCCACCATGCTATACGCTTTCTTT. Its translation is CATMLYAFF. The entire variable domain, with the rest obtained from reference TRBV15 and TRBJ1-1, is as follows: DAMVIQNPRYQVTQFGKPVTLSCSQTLNHNVMYWYQQKSSQAPKLLFHYYDKDFNNEADTPDNFQSRRPNTSFCFLDIRSPGLGDTAMYLCATMLYAFFGQGTRLTVV.

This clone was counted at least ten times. The CDR3 sequence: CASSRGKGAYEQYF. The CDR3 nucleotides are TGCGCCAGCAGCCGAGGTAAAGGGGCCTACGAGCAGTACTTC. The rearrangement links TRBV4-3 to TRBJ2-7; possibly TRBD1 for D (5 bases). Germline V lookup: CDR1 LGHNA, CDR2 YSLEER. The CDR3 extends over 14 amino acids. Trimming stripped 4 bases from V and 2 bases from J, with 12 bases between.

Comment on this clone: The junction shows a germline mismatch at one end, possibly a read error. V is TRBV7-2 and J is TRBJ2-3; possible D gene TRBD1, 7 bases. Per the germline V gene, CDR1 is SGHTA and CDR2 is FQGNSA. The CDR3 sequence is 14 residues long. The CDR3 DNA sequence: TGTGCCAGCAGCTCACAACCGACAGGGACTGTTCAGGCTTTT. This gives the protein CASSSQPTGTVQAF.

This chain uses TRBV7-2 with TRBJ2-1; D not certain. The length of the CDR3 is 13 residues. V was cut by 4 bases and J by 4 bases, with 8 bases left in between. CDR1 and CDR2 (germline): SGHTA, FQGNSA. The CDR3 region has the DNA TGTGCCAGCAGCTGGGTTGGATACAATGAGCAGTTCTTC. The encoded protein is CASSWVGYNEQFF.

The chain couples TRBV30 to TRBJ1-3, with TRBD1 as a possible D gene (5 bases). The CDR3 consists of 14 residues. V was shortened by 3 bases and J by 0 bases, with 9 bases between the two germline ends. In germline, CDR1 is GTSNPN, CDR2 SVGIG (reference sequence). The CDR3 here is CAWRRGTSGNTIYF. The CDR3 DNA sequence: TGTGCCTGGAGAAGAGGGACCTCTGGAAACACCATATATTTT. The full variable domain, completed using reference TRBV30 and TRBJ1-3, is SQTIHQWPATLVQPVGSPLSLECTVEGTSNPNLYWYRQAAGRGLQLLFYSVGIGQISSEVPQNLSASRPQDRQFILSSKKLLLSDSGFYLCAWRRGTSGNTIYFGEGSWLTVV.

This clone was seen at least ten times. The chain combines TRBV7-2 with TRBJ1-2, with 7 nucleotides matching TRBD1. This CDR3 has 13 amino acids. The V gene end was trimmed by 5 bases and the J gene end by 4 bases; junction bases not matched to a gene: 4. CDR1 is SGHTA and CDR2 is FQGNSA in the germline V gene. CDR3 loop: CASSPDRVYGYTF. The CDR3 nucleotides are TGTGCCAGCAGCCCTGACAGGGTCTATGGCTACACCTTC.

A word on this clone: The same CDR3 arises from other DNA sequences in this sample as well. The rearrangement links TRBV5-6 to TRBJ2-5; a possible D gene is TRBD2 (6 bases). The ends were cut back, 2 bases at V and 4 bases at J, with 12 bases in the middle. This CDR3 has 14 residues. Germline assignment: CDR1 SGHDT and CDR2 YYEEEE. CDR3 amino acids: CASSFPGRGETQYF. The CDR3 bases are TGTGCCAGCAGCTTTCCCGGGCGGGGAGAGACCCAGTACTTC.

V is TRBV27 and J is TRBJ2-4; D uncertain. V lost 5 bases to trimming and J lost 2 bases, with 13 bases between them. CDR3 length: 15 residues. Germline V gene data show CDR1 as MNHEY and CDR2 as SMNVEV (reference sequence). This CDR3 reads CASSPLGDTKNIQYF. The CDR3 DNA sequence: TGTGCCAGCAGTCCTTTGGGTGATACCAAAAACATTCAGTACTTC.

Here the CDR3 reads CASSRGTGYGYTF. The CDR3 DNA reads as TGTGCCAGTTCCAGGGGTACGGGCTATGGCTACACCTTC. The chain carries TRBV6-1 and TRBJ1-2; D perhaps matches TRBD1 (6 bases). The CDR3 covers 13 residues. Trimming removed 9 bases at V and 4 bases at J, with 15 bases between. From germline, CDR1 is MNHNS and CDR2 SASEGT.

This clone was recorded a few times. Here the CDR3 DNA reads TGCGCCAGCAGTGAGGACCGTGCAGTAGAGCAGTACTTC. Translated: CASSEDRAVEQYF. The V and J genes are TRBV10-2 and TRBJ2-7; D gene unclear. This CDR3 region has 13 residues. The germline V and J ends were trimmed by 2 bases and 7 bases, with 12 bases remaining between them. Looked up from germline, CDR1 is WSHSY and CDR2 is SAAADI.

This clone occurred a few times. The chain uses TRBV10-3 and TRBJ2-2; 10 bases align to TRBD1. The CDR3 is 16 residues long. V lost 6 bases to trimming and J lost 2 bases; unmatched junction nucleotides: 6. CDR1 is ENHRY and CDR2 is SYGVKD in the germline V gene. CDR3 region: CAIRDRDRGNTGELFF. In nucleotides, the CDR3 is TGTGCCATCAGGGACCGGGACAGGGGAAACACCGGGGAGCTGTTTTTT.

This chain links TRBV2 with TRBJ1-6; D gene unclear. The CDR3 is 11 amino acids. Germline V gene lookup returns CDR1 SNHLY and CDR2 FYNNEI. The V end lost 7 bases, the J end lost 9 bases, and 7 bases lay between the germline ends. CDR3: CASILTSPLHF. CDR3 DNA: TGTGCCAGCATTCTCACTTCACCCCTCCACTTT.

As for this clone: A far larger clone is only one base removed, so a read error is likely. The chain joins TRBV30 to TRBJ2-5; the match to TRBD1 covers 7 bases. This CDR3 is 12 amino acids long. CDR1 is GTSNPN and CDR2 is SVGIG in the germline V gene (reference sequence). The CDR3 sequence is CAGSGQVGTQYF. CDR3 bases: TGTGCCGGGAGTGGACAGGTCGGGACCCAGTACTTC.

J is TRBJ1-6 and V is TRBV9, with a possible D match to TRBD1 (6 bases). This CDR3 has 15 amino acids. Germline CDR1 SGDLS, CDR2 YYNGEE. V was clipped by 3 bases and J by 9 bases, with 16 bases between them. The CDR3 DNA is TGTGCCAGCAGCGCGTCCACAGGGAAGGGTTCACCCCTCCACTTT. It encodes CASSASTGKGSPLHF.

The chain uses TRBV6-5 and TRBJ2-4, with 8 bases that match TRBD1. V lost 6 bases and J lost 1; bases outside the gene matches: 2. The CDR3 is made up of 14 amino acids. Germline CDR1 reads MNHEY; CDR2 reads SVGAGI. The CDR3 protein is CASRRQGAKNIQYF. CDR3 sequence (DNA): TGTGCCAGCAGACGACAGGGGGCCAAAAACATTCAGTACTTC.

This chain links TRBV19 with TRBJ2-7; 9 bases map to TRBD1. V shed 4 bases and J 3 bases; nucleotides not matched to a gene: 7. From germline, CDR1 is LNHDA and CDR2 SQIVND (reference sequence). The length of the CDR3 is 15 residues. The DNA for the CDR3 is TGTGCCAGTAGTAACTGGGGGACAGGGAACTACGAGCAGTACTTC. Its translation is CASSNWGTGNYEQYF.

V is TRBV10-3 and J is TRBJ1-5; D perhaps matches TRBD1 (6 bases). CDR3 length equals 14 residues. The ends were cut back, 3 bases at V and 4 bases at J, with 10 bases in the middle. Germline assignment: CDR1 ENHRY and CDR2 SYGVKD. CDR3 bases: TGTGCCATCAGTGATGGGACAATTAATCAGCCCCAGCATTTT. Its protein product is CAISDGTINQPQHF.

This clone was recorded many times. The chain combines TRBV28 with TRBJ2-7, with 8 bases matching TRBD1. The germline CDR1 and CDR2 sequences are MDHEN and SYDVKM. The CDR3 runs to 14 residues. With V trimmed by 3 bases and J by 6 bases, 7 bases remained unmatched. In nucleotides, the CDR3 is TGTGCCAGCAGTTTCCAGGACAGGGACCCCGAGCAGTACTTC. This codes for CASSFQDRDPEQYF.